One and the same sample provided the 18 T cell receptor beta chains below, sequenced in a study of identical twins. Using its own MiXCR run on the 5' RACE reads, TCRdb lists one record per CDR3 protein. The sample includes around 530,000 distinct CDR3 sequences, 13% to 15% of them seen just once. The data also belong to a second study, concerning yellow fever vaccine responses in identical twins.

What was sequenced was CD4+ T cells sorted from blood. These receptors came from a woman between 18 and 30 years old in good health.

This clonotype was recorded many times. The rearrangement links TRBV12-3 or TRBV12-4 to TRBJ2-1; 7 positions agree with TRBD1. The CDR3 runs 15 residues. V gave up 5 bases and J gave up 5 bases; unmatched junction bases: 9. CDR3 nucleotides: TGTGCCAGCAGTACTATACAGGGGTACCACAATGAGCAGTTCTTC. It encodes CASSTIQGYHNEQFF.

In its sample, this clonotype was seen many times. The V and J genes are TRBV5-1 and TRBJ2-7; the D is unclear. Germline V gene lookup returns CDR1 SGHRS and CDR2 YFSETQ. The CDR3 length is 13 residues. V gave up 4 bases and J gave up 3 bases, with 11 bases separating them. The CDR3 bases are TGCGCCAGCAGCCCCTCAGGCAACTACGAGCAGTACTTC. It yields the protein CASSPSGNYEQYF.

The CDR3 is CATTSGTNQNIQYF. The CDR3 bases are TGTGCCACGACTAGCGGGACTAACCAAAACATTCAGTACTTC. The rearrangement joins TRBV19 to TRBJ2-4; 11 nucleotides agree with TRBD2. The V gene's germline CDR1 is LNHDA and CDR2 SQIVND (reference sequence). V lost 10 bases to trimming and J lost 5 bases; unmatched junction nucleotides: 7. This CDR3 region has 14 residues.

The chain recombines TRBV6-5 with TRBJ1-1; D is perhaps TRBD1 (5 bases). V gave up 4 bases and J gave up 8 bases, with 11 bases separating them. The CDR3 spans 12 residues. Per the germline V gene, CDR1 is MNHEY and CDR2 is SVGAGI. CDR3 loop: CASSFTGTEAFF. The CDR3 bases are TGTGCCAGCAGTTTTACAGGTACCGAAGCTTTCTTT.

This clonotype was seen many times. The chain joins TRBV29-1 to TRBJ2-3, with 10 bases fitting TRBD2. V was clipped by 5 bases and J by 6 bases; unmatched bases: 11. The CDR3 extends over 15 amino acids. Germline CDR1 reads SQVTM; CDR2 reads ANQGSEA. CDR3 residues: CSVPAAGGLMDTQYF. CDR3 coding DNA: TGCAGCGTTCCCGCAGCGGGAGGGCTTATGGATACGCAGTATTTT.

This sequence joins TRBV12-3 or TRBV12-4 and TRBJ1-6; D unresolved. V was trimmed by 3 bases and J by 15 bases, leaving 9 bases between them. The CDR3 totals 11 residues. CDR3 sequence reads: CASSFYSVLHF. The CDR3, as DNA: TGTGCCAGCAGTTTTTATTCGGTCCTCCACTTT.

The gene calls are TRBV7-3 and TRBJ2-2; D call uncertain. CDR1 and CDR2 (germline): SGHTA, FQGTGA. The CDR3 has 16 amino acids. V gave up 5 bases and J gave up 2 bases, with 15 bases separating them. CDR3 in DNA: TGTGCCAGCAGCCTCCACGAACGTGTTAACACCGGGGAGCTGTTTTTT. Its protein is CASSLHERVNTGELFF.

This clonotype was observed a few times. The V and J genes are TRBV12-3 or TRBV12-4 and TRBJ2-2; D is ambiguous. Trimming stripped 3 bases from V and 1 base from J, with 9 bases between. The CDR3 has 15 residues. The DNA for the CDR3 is TGTGCCAGCAGTTTTCGGCGACTGAACACCGGGGAGCTGTTTTTT. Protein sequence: CASSFRRLNTGELFF.

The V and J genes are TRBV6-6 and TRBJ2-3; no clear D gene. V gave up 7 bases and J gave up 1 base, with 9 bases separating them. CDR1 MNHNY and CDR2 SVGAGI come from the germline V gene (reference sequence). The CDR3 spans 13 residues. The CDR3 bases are TGTGCCAGCACTCCCCCAGGCACAGATACGCAGTATTTT. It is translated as CASTPPGTDTQYF.

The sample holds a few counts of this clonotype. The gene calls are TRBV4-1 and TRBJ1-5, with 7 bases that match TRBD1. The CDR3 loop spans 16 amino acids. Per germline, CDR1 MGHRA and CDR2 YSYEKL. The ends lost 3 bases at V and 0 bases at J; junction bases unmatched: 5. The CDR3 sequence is CASSQPGTVSNQPQHF. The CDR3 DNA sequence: TGCGCCAGCAGCCAGCCCGGGACAGTTAGCAATCAGCCCCAGCATTTT.

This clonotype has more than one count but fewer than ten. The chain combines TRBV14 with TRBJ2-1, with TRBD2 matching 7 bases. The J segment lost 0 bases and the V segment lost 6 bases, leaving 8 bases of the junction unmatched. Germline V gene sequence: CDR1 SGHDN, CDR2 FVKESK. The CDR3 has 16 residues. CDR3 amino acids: CASRNKAGSSYNEQFF. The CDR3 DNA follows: TGTGCCAGCAGAAATAAAGCGGGAAGCTCCTACAATGAGCAGTTCTTC.

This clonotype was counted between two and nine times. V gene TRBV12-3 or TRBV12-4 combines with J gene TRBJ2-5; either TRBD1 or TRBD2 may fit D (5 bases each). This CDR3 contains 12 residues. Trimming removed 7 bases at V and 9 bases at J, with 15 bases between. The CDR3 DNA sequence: TGTGCCAGCACCCCCGGTGGGGGTTCCCAGTACTTC. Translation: CASTPGGGSQYF.

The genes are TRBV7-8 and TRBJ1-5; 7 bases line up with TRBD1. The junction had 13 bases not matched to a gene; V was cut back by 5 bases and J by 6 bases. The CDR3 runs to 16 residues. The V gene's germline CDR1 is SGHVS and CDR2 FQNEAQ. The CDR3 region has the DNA TGTGCCAGCAGCCCAGGGGGAGGGCAGGGTTTTCAGCCCCAGCATTTT. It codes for CASSPGGGQGFQPQHF.

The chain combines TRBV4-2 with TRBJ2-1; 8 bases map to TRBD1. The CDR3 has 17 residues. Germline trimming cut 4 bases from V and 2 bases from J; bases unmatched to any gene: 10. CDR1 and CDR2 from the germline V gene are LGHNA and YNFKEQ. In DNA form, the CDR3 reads TGTGCCAGCAGCCTCTCGTGGACGGGACAGGCCTACAATGAGCAGTTCTTC. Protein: CASSLSWTGQAYNEQFF.

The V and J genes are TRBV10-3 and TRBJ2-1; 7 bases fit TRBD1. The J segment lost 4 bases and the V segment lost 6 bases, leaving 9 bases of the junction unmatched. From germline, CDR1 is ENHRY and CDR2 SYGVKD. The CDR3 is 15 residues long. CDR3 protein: CAIRSRTGEYNEQFF. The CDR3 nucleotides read TGTGCCATCAGATCACGGACAGGAGAGTACAATGAGCAGTTCTTC.

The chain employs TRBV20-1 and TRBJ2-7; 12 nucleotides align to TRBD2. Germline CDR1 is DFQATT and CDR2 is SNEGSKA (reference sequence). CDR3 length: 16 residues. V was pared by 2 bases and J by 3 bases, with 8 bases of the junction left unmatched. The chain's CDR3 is CSARFPRTSGDYEQYF. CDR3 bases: TGCAGTGCTAGATTTCCTCGGACTAGCGGGGACTACGAGCAGTACTTC.

CDR3 region: CASSLVRGPRGDEQFF. CDR3 DNA: TGTGCCAGCAGCTTAGTCAGGGGCCCGCGCGGGGATGAGCAGTTCTTC. V is TRBV7-8 and J is TRBJ2-1; D may match TRBD1 or TRBD2 (6 bases each). The CDR3 covers 16 residues. Trimming removed 1 base from V and 8 bases from J, with 18 bases in between. Germline CDR1 SGHVS, CDR2 FQNEAQ. Variable domain in full (rest from reference TRBV7-8 and TRBJ2-1): GAGVSQSPRYKVAKRGQDVALRCDPISGHVSLFWYQQALGQGPEFLTYFQNEAQLDKSGLPSDRFFAERPEGSVSTLKIQRTQQEDSAVYLCASSLVRGPRGDEQFFGPGTRLTVL.

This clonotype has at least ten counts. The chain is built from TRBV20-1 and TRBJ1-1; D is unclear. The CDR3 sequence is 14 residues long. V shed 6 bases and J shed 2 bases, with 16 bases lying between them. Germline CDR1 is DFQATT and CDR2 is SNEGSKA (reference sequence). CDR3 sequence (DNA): TGCAGTGCACGCAGAGAAACAAGTAACACTGAAGCTTTCTTT. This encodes CSARRETSNTEAFF.